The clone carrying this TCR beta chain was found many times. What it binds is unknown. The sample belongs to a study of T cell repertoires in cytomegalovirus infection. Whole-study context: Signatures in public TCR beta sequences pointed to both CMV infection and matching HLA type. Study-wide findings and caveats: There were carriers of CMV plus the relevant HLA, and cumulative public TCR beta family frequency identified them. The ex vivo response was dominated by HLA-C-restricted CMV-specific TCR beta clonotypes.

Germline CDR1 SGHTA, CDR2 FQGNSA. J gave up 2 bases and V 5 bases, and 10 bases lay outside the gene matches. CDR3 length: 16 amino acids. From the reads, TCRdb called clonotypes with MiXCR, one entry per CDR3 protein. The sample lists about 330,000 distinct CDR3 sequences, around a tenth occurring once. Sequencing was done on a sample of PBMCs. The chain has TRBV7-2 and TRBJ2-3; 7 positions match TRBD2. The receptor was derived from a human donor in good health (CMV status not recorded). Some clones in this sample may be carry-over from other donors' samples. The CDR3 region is CASSPARLALTDTQYF. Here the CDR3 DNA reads TGTGCCAGCAGCCCCGCCCGACTAGCTCTCACAGATACGCAGTATTTT. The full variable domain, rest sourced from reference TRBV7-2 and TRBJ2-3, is GAGVSQSPSNKVTEKGKDVELRCDPISGHTALYWYRQSLGQGLEFLIYFQGNSAPDKSGLPSDRFSAERTGGSVSTLTIQRTQQEDSAVYLCASSPARLALTDTQYFGPGTRLTVL.